This TCR beta chain was captured in a study of graft-versus-host responses after intestinal transplantation. Germline V gene sequence: CDR1 SGDLS, CDR2 YYNGEE. The CDR3 consists of 14 residues. V lost 3 bases, J lost 2 bases, and 11 bases lay in between. Only in-frame clones appear in the TCRdb table, and some are missing; sequencing was by immunoSEQ multiplex PCR. This sample has fewer than 50,000 clones, with roughly 83% found just once. In the case of this clone: Its antigen is unknown.

The chain combines TRBV9 with TRBJ2-5, with D maybe TRBD1 (6 bases). Sequencing was performed on unstimulated CD4+ T cells sorted from spleen or lymph node cells, taken before transplant. This receptor was obtained from a human donor who was the organ donor for an intestinal transplant. The CDR3 DNA is TGTGCCAGCAGCGCCGGGACAAGGCAAGAGACCCAGTACTTC. Encoded protein: CASSAGTRQETQYF.